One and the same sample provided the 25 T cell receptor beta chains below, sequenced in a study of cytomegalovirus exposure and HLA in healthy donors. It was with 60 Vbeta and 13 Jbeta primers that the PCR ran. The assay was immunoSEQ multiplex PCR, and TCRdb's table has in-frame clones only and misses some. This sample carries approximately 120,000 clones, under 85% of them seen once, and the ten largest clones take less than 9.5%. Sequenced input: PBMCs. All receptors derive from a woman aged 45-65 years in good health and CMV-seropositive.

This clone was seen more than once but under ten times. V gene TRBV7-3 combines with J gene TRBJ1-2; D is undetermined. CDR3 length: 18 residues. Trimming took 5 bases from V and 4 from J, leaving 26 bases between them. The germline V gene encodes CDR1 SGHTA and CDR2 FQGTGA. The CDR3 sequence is CASSPTPPFVDPSYGYTF. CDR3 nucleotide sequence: TGTGCCAGCAGCCCCACCCCCCCTTTCGTCGATCCTAGCTATGGCTACACCTTC.

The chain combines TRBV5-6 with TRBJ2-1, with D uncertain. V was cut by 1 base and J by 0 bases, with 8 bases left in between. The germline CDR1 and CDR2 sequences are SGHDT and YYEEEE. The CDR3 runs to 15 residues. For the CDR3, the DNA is TGTGCCAGCAGCTTGAGCCTTAGCTCCTACAATGAGCAGTTCTTC. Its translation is CASSLSLSSYNEQFF.

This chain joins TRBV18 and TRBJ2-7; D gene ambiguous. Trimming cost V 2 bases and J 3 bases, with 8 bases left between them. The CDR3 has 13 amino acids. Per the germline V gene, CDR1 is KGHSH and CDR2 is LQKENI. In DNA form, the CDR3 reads TGTGCCAGCTCACCAGGGCAGAACTACGAGCAGTACTTC. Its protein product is CASSPGQNYEQYF.

CDR3 loop: CASSSGGGFTGELFF. CDR3 bases: TGTGCCAGCAGCTCTGGCGGGGGGTTCACCGGGGAGCTGTTTTTT. The chain combines TRBV7-9 with TRBJ2-2, with 8 bases fitting TRBD2. CDR1 and CDR2 from the germline V gene are SEHNR and FQNEAQ (reference sequence). Trimming removed 4 bases from V and 4 bases from J; junction bases left unmatched: 5. This CDR3 has 15 residues.

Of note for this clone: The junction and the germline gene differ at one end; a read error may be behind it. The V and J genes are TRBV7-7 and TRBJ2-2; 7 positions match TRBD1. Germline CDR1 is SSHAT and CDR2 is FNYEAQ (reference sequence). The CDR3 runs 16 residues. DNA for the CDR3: TGTGCTAGCAGCCACGGACAGGCCGGCGACACCGGGGAGCTGTTTTTT. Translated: CASSHGQAGDTGELFF.

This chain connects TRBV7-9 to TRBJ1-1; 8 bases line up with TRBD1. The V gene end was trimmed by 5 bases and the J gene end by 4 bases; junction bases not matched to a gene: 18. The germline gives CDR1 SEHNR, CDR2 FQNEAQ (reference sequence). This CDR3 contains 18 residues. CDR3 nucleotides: TGTGCCAGCAGCCGGAGGACAGGGTGGTTTTCGGGTAGCACTGAAGCTTTCTTT. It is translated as CASSRRTGWFSGSTEAFF.

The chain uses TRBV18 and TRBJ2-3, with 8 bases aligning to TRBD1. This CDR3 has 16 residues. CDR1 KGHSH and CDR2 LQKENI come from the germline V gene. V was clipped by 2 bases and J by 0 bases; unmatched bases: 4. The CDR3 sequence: CASSPTRTGSTDTQYF. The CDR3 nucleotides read TGTGCCAGCTCACCAACGCGGACAGGGAGCACAGATACGCAGTATTTT.

The CDR3 loop reads CASRRTGLNTEAFF. In DNA, the CDR3 is TGTGCCAGCAGGCGGACAGGTCTGAACACTGAAGCTTTCTTT. The rearrangement uses TRBV6-5 and TRBJ1-1; 7 nucleotides line up with TRBD1. The CDR3 has 14 residues. Germline loops: CDR1 MNHEY, CDR2 SVGAGI. V lost 6 bases, J lost 0 bases, and 4 bases stayed unmatched.

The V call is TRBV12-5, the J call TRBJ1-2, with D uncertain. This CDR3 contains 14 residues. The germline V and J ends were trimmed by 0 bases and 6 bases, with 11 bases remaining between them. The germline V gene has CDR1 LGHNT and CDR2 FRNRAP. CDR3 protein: CASGLVERENGYTF. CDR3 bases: TGTGCTAGTGGTTTGGTAGAACGGGAGAATGGCTACACCTTC.

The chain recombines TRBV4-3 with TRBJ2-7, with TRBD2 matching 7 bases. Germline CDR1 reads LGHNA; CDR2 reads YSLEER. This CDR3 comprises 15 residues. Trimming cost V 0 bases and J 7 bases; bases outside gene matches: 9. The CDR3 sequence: CASSQDRGDFLEQYF. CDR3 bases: TGCGCCAGCAGCCAAGATCGGGGGGACTTTCTAGAGCAGTACTTC.

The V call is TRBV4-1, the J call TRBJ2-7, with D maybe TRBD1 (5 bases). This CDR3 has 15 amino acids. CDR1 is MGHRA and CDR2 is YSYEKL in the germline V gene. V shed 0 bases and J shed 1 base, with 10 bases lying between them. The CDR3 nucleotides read TGCGCCAGCAGCCAAGAAGCAGGGCGGTCCTACGAGCAGTACTTC. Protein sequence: CASSQEAGRSYEQYF.

CDR3 in amino acids: CASRGRGVEIEAFF. The DNA of the CDR3 is TGCGCCAGCAGGGGACGCGGGGTTGAAATTGAAGCTTTCTTT. This chain connects TRBV5-1 to TRBJ1-1; a weak D match, TRBD1 (5 bases). Deletions cut 5 bases from V and 7 bases from J, with 18 bases between. Germline-derived CDR1 and CDR2 are SGHRS and YFSETQ. The CDR3 runs 14 residues.

The CDR3 DNA sequence: TGTGCCAGCAGTGCCTCGACAGCCCACCTGGGAGGCTACACCTTC. This sequence encodes CASSASTAHLGGYTF. The rearrangement joins TRBV6-6 to TRBJ1-2, with D possibly being TRBD1 (5 bases). The CDR3 consists of 15 residues. Germline lookup yields CDR1 MNHNY and CDR2 SVGAGI (reference sequence). The ends were cut back, 5 bases at V and 8 bases at J, with 21 bases in the middle.

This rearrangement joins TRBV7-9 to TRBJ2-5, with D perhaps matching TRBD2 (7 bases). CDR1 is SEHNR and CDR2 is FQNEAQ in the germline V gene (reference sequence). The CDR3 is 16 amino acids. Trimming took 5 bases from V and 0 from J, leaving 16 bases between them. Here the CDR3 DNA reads TGTGCCAGCAGCCGGGGCGGGGGCCAGTACCAAGAGACCCAGTACTTC. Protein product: CASSRGGGQYQETQYF.

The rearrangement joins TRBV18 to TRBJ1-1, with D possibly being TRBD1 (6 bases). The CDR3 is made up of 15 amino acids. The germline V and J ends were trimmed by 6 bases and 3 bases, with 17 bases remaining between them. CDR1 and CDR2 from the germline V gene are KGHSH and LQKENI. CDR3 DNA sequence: TGTGCCAGCTCTCTCGGGGGGGCCCGGGACACTGAAGCTTTCTTT. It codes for CASSLGGARDTEAFF.

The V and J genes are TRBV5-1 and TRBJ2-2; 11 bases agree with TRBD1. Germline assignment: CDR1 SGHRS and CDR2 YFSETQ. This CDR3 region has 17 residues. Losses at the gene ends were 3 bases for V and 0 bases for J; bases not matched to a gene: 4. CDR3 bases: TGCGCCAGCAGCTCCCCGGGACAGGGGGCGAACACCGGGGAGCTGTTTTTT. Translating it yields CASSSPGQGANTGELFF.

The CDR3 protein is CASSPSTGANYGYTF. In DNA, the CDR3 is TGCGCCAGCAGCCCCAGCACAGGAGCTAACTATGGCTACACCTTC. V is TRBV4-1 and J is TRBJ1-2; TRBD1 might be the D (5 bases). V was pared by 4 bases and J by 0 bases, with 12 bases between. The CDR3 is 15 residues long. Germline lookup yields CDR1 MGHRA and CDR2 YSYEKL.

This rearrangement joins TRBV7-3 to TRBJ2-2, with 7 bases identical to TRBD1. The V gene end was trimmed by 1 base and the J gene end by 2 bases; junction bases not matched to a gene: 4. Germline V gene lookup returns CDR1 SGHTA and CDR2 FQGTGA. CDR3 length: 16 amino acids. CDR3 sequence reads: CASSLRGGSNTGELFF. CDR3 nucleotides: TGTGCCAGCAGCTTAAGAGGGGGCAGCAACACCGGGGAGCTGTTTTTT.

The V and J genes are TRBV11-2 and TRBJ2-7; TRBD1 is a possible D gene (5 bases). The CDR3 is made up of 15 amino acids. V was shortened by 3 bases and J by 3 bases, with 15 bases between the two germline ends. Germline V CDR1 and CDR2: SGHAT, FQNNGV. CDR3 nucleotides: TGTGCCAGCAGCTTCGATAGGGGCTATTACTACGAGCAGTACTTC. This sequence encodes CASSFDRGYYYEQYF.

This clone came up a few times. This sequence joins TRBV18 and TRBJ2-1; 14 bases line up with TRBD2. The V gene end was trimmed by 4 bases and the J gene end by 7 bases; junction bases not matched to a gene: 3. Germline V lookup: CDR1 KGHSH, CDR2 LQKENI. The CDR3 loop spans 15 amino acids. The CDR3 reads CASSRGTSGRNEQFF. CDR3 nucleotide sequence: TGTGCCAGCTCACGCGGGACTAGCGGGAGAAATGAGCAGTTCTTC.

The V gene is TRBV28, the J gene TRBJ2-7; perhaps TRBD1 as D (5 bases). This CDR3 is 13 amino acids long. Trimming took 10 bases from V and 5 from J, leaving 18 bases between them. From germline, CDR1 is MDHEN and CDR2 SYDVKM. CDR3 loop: CAIPQWQGNEQYF. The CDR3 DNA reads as TGTGCCATTCCTCAATGGCAGGGAAACGAGCAGTACTTC.

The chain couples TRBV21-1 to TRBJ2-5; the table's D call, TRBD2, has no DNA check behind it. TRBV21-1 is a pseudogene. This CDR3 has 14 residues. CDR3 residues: CASSRKREGETQYF. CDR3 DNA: TGTGCCAGCAGTAGAAAACGAGAGGGAGAGACCCAGTACTTC.

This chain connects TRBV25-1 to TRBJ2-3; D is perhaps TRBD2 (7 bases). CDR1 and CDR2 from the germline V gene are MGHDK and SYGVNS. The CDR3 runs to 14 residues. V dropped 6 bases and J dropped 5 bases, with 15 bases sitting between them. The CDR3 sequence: CASSEGGGGDTQYF. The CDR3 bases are TGTGCCAGCAGCGAGGGAGGGGGAGGAGATACGCAGTATTTT.

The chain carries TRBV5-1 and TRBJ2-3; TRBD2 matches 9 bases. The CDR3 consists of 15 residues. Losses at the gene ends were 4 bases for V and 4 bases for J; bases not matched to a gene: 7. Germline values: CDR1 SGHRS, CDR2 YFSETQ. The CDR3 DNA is TGCGCCAGCAGCATACGCGGGGGGGCTGCAGATACGCAGTATTTT. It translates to CASSIRGGAADTQYF.

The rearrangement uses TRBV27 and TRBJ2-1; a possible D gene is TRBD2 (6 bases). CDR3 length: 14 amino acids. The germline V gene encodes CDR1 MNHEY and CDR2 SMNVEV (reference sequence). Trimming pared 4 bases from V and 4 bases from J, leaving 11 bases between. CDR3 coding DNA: TGTGCCAGCAGTTCCGGGAGCGGGTACAATGAGCAGTTCTTC. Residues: CASSSGSGYNEQFF.